The source of this T cell receptor (beta chain) is a study of human T cells and chemical hapten exposure (dated by TCRdb to about 2021). Context from the whole study: For sensitization, 2% DPC in acetone was applied to a 2 cm by 2 cm area of upper inner arm skin. Throughout the roughly 25-week study period, patients were also given weekly therapeutic DPC doses on the scalp. Patch testing was done on the upper back using Finn chambers containing 0.01% DPC, and results were scored after 6 days according to International Contact Dermatitis Research Group standards. The patient cohort, mostly female, included alopecia areata with under or over 50% scalp involvement, alopecia totalis and alopecia universalis. Libraries were pooled for sequencing, and variation in per-sample TCR yields was attributed mainly to small differences in library volumes within the pool. Peripheral blood TCR repertoire changes were tracked in vivo in alopecia patients during primary and secondary sensitization to the hapten diphenylcyclopropenone (DPC). Patient blood was sampled pre-sensitization (week 0) and at 2, 6 and about 24 weeks after DPC sensitization. For TCR sequencing, blood came from 25 to 35 alopecia patients at anywhere from one to four time points (pre-sensitization, 2, 6 and 24 weeks). The study at large found these results: Repeated subsampling changed both the strength of the expansion versus patch-test correlation and the threshold at which that correlation became significant. Compared with pre-sensitization or healthy control sets, expanded TCRs formed significantly more large CDR3 similarity clusters, which is consistent with antigen-driven responses. Because every patient had alopecia, a presumed autoimmune disease, the patients' immune response might differ from that of healthy individuals. DPC sensitization did not change how many TCRs were above 1 in 1000 frequency, and no evidence was found of alterations in global repertoire structure. Patch test score correlated positively with the number of PT1 expanded TCRs, reaching significance at thresholds 8, 16 and 32 but not at 4.

The CDR3 numbers 16 residues from cysteine through phenylalanine. Solely the CDR3 DNA is kept, with 48 bases framed from the first base. Compared with germline, V lacks 5 bases and J lacks 2 bases; bases without a gene match: 9. From a lookup of the germline V gene (reference sequence), CDR1 and CDR2 are LGHDT and YNNKEL. The time point label corresponds to: pre-sensitization, week 0. What this sample's treatment or condition label stands for: therapeutic diphenylcyclopropenone sensitization with weekly scalp DPC. At every patch-test visit, the blood draw took place before the patch test was put on. Patients were eligible if aged 18 to 70, diagnosed with alopecia and judged suitable for DPC therapy, and pregnant patients were excluded. Unfractionated whole blood was collected in Tempus Blood RNA tubes, and total RNA was extracted from that blood. Of note for this clonotype: What antigen it recognizes has not been identified. Within one base of it there is no much larger clone, and no base qualities were kept.

The library was built by means of RACE. TCRdb lists the instrument as NextSeq 500. Library preparation attached unique molecular identifiers to individual cDNA molecules for quantitative, reproducible TCR counting. For every blood RNA sample, sequencing covered both the TCR alpha and TCR beta chains. On the authors' methods: Samples had a median of about 96,000 TCRs, with a range from roughly 20,000 to 700,000. V, J and CDR3 annotation of the TCR reads was performed with the Decombinator software suite. To make PS versus PT1 abundance plots, every sample was subsampled to the same number of TCRs (28,000). Expanded TCRs were defined as absent before sensitization and observed at least eight times at the 2-week time point. TCRdb took the public reads, trimmed them with fastp at Q25, ran MiXCR for clone calling and kept in-frame beta chains. Each CDR3 protein appears once, grouped with its most common genes and DNA. These V and J calls originate from TCRdb's pipeline instead of the authors' own analysis. This sample is represented by under 400,000 distinct CDR3 sequences; around 5.5% of them were singletons. The biggest ten clones account for 2.6% of the sample.

The sequences come from whole blood, collected in connection with sensitization to the hapten diphenylcyclopropenone (DPC). Rearrangement joined TRBV3-1 to TRBJ1-5; TRBD1 fits 7 bases in the junction. The sequence was collected from a woman aged 50 to 65 with alopecia areata. Some clones in this sample may be carry-over from other donors' samples. The DNA sequence follows: TGTGCCAGCAGCTCCGGACAGGTGCAGGGCAATCAGCCCCAGCATTTT. This gives the protein CASSSGQVQGNQPQHF.